This T cell receptor (beta chain) stems from a study of T cell responses to AZD1222 COVID-19 vaccine. This CDR3 has 16 residues. Germline V gene data show CDR1 as LNHNV and CDR2 as YYDKDF (reference sequence). J was trimmed by 0 bases and V by 0 bases; bases with no gene match: 5. Sequenced by immunoSEQ multiplex PCR; TCRdb stores in-frame clones only, minus some. Of under 200,000 clones listed, 85% to 95% were seen once; the top ten hold around 3.8%. This clone has only a few counts. Antigen: not known. Study-wide points: Mostly white British, mostly female donors; authors suggested clonal diversity may be underestimated.

The sequence was obtained from an adult in good health. The sample was peripheral blood, taken on day 0 of AZD1222 vaccination. The chain combines TRBV15 with TRBJ2-7; 7 bases fit TRBD2. CDR3 loop: CATSRDLAVSSYEQYF. The CDR3 DNA follows: TGTGCCACCAGCAGAGATCTAGCGGTAAGCTCCTACGAGCAGTACTTC.